This T cell receptor beta chain was documented in a study of OX40 agonist ivuxolimab in advanced cancers. Study at large: Patients were roughly 83% male with ages roughly 20 to 80, mean 60. One patient with hepatocellular carcinoma and two with cutaneous melanoma, three in all, had partial responses. Study observations and caveats: In general, CD8+ T cells held more expanded clones than CD4+ did, on average.

Remarks on this clone: Its target is not known.

Losses at the gene ends were 10 bases for V and 0 bases for J; bases not matched to a gene: 8. The CDR3 contains 15 residues. The V gene's germline CDR1 is LNHDA and CDR2 SQIVND (reference sequence). Libraries were prepared by immunoSEQ multiplex PCR; TCRdb keeps only in-frame clonotypes and omits some of them. The data contain fewer than 85,000 clones, around 84% of them singletons. Autoimmune disease history or systemic immunosuppression led to patients being barred. This receptor was taken from an adult with an advanced solid tumor such as melanoma, head and neck, liver or kidney cancer. The input for sequencing was CD4+ or CD8+ T cells sorted from blood, taken in a trial of the OX40 agonist ivuxolimab. The chain is built from TRBV19 and TRBJ2-1, with 8 bases identical to TRBD2. The CDR3 is CATSGGRSSYNEQFF. The CDR3 coding sequence is TGTGCCACCTCGGGGGGGAGGAGCTCCTACAATGAGCAGTTCTTC.